Given below is one TCR beta chain in context. This sample was included in a study of blood T cell repertoires in COVID-19. Turning to the study itself: COVID-19 samples from acute and convalescent phases originated in the United States, Italy and Spain.

Original processing notes: How many nucleated cells were present was estimated from reference gene primer amplification. Method: immunoSEQ multiplex PCR; TCRdb's copy keeps in-frame clones and lacks some. V and J calls and clone size are copied from that table; D and trimming were computed from the DNA. The sample has about 59,000 clones; roughly 89% are singletons. Germline lookup yields CDR1 SEHNR and CDR2 FQNEAQ (reference sequence). This CDR3 has 16 residues. Trimming shortened V by 4 bases and J by 1 base, and 13 bases separated the two germline ends. V and J are TRBV7-9 and TRBJ1-4; no clear D. This receptor was identified in a human donor in a cohort sampled during active COVID-19. Sequences were obtained from peripheral blood. The chain's CDR3 is CASSSRLVQTNEKLFF. The CDR3 bases are TGTGCCAGCAGCTCTCGATTGGTACAAACTAATGAAAAACTGTTTTTT.